This TCR beta chain was documented in a study of cytomegalovirus exposure and HLA in healthy donors. Across the study: Researchers previously reported finding about 110 million unique TCR beta sequences from roughly 180 million T cells.

With regard to this clone: Its antigen remains unknown.

Amplification used 60 Vbeta primers and 13 Jbeta primers. Libraries were prepared by immunoSEQ multiplex PCR; TCRdb keeps only in-frame clonotypes and omits some of them. The sample yields 110,000 to 150,000 clones, over 60% seen once. The CDR3 covers 14 residues. The germline V gene has CDR1 ENHRY and CDR2 SYGVKD. Trimming removed 8 bases from V and 0 bases from J, with 11 bases in between. Findings and caveats of the study: In an earlier analysis, about 87% or about 30%: the productive usage of most TCR beta V segments. In a later analysis, around 18,000 TCR beta sequences were associated with HLA alleles at 0.05 false discovery rate.

The chain carries TRBV10-3 and TRBJ1-5; D is perhaps TRBD1 (6 bases). The sequenced material came from PBMCs. This sequence was found in a male donor in good health and CMV-seropositive. This CDR3 is CAIADSYSNQPQHF. The CDR3 DNA sequence: TGTGCCATCGCGGACAGTTATAGCAATCAGCCCCAGCATTTT.